This T cell receptor beta chain was profiled in a study of blood T cell repertoires in COVID-19. The age range of participants was about 18 to 95 years, with residence in roughly 25 US areas. Recovered status applied to Cohort 3 donors who had two consecutive negative PCRs. It also applied to those with clearance or with symptom resolution. The CDR3 is made up of 14 amino acids. With 4 bases removed from V and 4 bases from J, the gap between germline ends came to 11 bases. Germline loops: CDR1 WNHNN, CDR2 SYGVQD (reference sequence). Here immunoSEQ multiplex PCR was the method, and the copy in TCRdb shows in-frame clones only, minus some. Of 150,000 to 200,000 clones in the sample, approximately 88% were seen once.

The clonotype comes from a woman aged 55-75 years who had recovered from COVID-19. The chain employs TRBV10-1 and TRBJ2-1, with D possibly matching TRBD1 (6 bases). Input material: PBMCs or T cells enriched from blood (not recorded which). This CDR3 is CASSAKTGYNEQFF. The CDR3 nucleotides read TGCGCCAGCAGTGCAAAGACAGGATACAATGAGCAGTTCTTC.